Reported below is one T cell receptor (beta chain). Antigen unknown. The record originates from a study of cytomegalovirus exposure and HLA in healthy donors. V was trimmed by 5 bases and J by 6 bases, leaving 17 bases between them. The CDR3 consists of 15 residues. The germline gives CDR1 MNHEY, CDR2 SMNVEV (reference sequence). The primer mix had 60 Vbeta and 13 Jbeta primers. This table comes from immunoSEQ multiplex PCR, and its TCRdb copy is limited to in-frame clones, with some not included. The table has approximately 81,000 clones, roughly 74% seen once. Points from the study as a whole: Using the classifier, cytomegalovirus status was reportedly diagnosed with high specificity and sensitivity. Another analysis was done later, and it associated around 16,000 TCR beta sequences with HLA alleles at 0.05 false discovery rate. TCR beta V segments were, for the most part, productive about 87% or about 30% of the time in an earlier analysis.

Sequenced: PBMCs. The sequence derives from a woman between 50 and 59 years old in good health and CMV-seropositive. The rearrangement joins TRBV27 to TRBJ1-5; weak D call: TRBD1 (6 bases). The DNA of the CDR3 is TGTGCCAGCAGTCCCTGGGGGGGGGCCGGTCAGCCCCAGCATTTT. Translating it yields CASSPWGGAGQPQHF.